This T cell receptor beta chain comes out of a study of blood T cells in healthy people across ages. There are a few counts of this clonotype. Its antigen is not known. The study, taken as a whole, reports: While age rose, TCR beta diversity per million T cells dropped in a roughly linear way.

It was with a sample-barcoded 5' primer and a J-beta primer mix that a second PCR of about 6 to 11 cycles was run. TCRdb reanalysed the 5' RACE reads using MiXCR and keeps one entry per CDR3 protein. The table includes 750,000 to 950,000 distinct CDR3 sequences, roughly 24% detected once. This CDR3 contains 14 residues. Between the trimmed V and J ends, which lost 8 bases and 7 bases, there was a span of 17 bases. Germline V gives CDR1 MNHEY, CDR2 SMNVEV (reference sequence). The same sample was also used in a study of T cells of mothers and their children.

The clonotype comes from a boy aged 5-17 years in good health. The specimen was blood. This chain uses TRBV27 with TRBJ2-2; D not certain. The CDR3 region has the DNA TGTGCCAGCCTTCCTCTCGTCTCCGGCGGGGAGCTGTTTTTT. It is translated as CASLPLVSGGELFF.